Shown below are 16 T cell receptor beta chains from a single sample sequenced in a study of blood T cells in healthy people across ages. Sample-barcoded 5' priming and a J-beta primer mix drove a second PCR of about 6 to 12 cycles. TCRdb re-derived calls from the 5' RACE reads in MiXCR, one entry per CDR3 protein. The profile shows about 580,000 distinct CDR3 sequences, under 55% of them singletons. The sequencing input was blood. The receptors were sampled from a man aged 80 or over in good health.

V and J are TRBV6-6 and TRBJ1-1; weak D call: TRBD1 (6 bases). Deletions cut 7 bases from V and 1 base from J, with 7 bases between. Germline CDR1 is MNHNY and CDR2 is SVGAGI (reference sequence). The CDR3 covers 12 residues. CDR3 residues: CASNRANTEAFF. The DNA for the CDR3 is TGTGCCAGCAACAGGGCGAACACTGAAGCTTTCTTT.

The chain combines TRBV29-1 with TRBJ1-1, with a tentative D call TRBD1 (6 bases). The V and J ends lost 5 bases and 3 bases respectively, with 16 bases between them. Germline CDR1 reads SQVTM; CDR2 reads ANQGSEA. The CDR3 covers 14 residues. CDR3: CSVLQGNTDTEAFF. The DNA for the CDR3 is TGCAGCGTTTTACAGGGTAATACTGACACTGAAGCTTTCTTT.

V gene TRBV20-1 combines with J gene TRBJ1-2; D remains unclear. Germline-derived CDR1 and CDR2 are DFQATT and SNEGSKA (reference sequence). Trimming took 3 bases from V and 6 from J, leaving 11 bases between them. The length of the CDR3 is 12 residues. The CDR3 reads CSARSSVDGYTF. The CDR3 region has the DNA TGCAGTGCTAGGAGCAGCGTCGATGGCTACACCTTC.

The genes are TRBV20-1 and TRBJ2-3; 8 bases align to TRBD2. Looked up from germline, CDR1 is DFQATT and CDR2 is SNEGSKA (reference sequence). The CDR3 contains 15 residues. The V segment lost 0 bases and the J segment 9 bases; nucleotides outside the gene matches: 11. The CDR3 DNA sequence: TGCAGTGCTAGAGATTCCGGGAGGGGGATGTGGACGCAGTATTTT. Encoded protein: CSARDSGRGMWTQYF.

The chain recombines TRBV7-2 with TRBJ2-7; the match to TRBD1 covers 7 bases. CDR1 and CDR2 (germline): SGHTA, FQGNSA. This CDR3 has 13 amino acids. V shed 5 bases, J shed 7 bases, and the junction held 8 bases outside the gene matches. The CDR3, as DNA: TGTGCCAGCAGCCCGGACAGGTCGAATGAGCAGTACTTC. As protein: CASSPDRSNEQYF.

Ten or more counts support this clonotype. This chain uses TRBV6-5 with TRBJ2-7, with TRBD2 matching over 7 bases. This CDR3 is built from 13 residues. Germline lookup yields CDR1 MNHEY and CDR2 SVGAGI. The V gene end was trimmed by 5 bases and the J gene end by 0 bases; junction bases not matched to a gene: 1. The CDR3 coding sequence is TGTGCCAGCAGTAGGGACTACTCCTACGAGCAGTACTTC. Translating it yields CASSRDYSYEQYF.

This chain connects TRBV7-2 to TRBJ1-4; D is unresolved. CDR3 size: 14 residues. Between the trimmed V and J ends, which lost 1 base and 8 bases, there was a span of 11 bases. Germline V gene data show CDR1 as SGHTA and CDR2 as FQGNSA. The CDR3 loop is CASSLGQSKEKLFF. CDR3 bases: TGTGCCAGCAGCTTAGGACAAAGCAAAGAAAAACTGTTTTTT.

V is TRBV6-5 and J is TRBJ1-1; TRBD1 matches 9 bases. The CDR3 covers 15 residues. Per germline, CDR1 MNHEY and CDR2 SVGAGI. Trimming removed 7 bases from V and 0 bases from J; junction bases left unmatched: 6. In nucleotides, the CDR3 is TGTGCCAGCATCCGACAGGGGGGTTTGAACACTGAAGCTTTCTTT. Amino acid sequence: CASIRQGGLNTEAFF.

Many counts were recorded for this clonotype. The chain links TRBV6-6 to TRBJ2-3, with a possible D match to TRBD1 (6 bases). The V gene's germline CDR1 is MNHNY and CDR2 SVGAGI (reference sequence). The CDR3 contains 15 residues. V gave up 9 bases and J gave up 0 bases, with 16 bases separating them. The DNA for the CDR3 is TGTGCCAGTCATTGGACAGCATCTAGCACAGATACGCAGTATTTT. Translation: CASHWTASSTDTQYF.

The chain uses TRBV20-1 and TRBJ1-6; the match to TRBD1 covers 10 bases. Trimming cost V 6 bases and J 13 bases; bases outside gene matches: 15. Germline lookup yields CDR1 DFQATT and CDR2 SNEGSKA (reference sequence). The CDR3 is made up of 15 amino acids. Here the CDR3 DNA reads TGCAGTGCAAGGGACAGGGGAAGGGTAGTTTCGCCCCTCCACTTT. Its protein product is CSARDRGRVVSPLHF.

As to this clonotype: Since a much larger clone is just one base distant, this may be a read error. The CDR3: CASSAGGSNERFF. The CDR3 DNA sequence: TGTGCCAGCAGTGCAGGGGGGTCGAATGAGCGGTTCTTC. The chain couples TRBV6-5 to TRBJ2-1; the D gene is possibly TRBD1 (7 bases). CDR1 MNHEY and CDR2 SVGAGI come from the germline V gene. The CDR3 has 13 amino acids.

This clonotype was seen a few times. J is TRBJ2-2 and V is TRBV4-3, with unresolved D. Germline-derived CDR1 and CDR2 are LGHNA and YSLEER. There are 16 residues in the CDR3. Trimming removed 4 bases from V and 0 bases from J, with 12 bases in between. The CDR3 coding sequence is TGCGCCAGCAGCCCCGGTCCTCCAACGAACACCGGGGAGCTGTTTTTT. Translated: CASSPGPPTNTGELFF.

This clonotype came up a few times. The V call is TRBV25-1, the J call TRBJ2-3; D not certain. Germline-derived CDR1 and CDR2 are MGHDK and SYGVNS. The CDR3 loop spans 14 amino acids. V lost 5 bases and J lost 8, with 17 bases in between. The CDR3 region has the DNA TGTGCCAGCAGTTCCCCCCCGGAGACCAGTACGCAGTATTTT. It encodes CASSSPPETSTQYF.

The chain combines TRBV7-2 with TRBJ1-4; TRBD1 aligns across 10 bases. The CDR3 runs 15 residues. CDR1 and CDR2 from the germline V gene are SGHTA and FQGNSA. The ends lost 4 bases at V and 5 bases at J; junction bases unmatched: 4. CDR3 nucleotide sequence: TGTGCCAGCAGCTCCCGGGACAGGGGAAATGAAAAACTGTTTTTT. This codes for CASSSRDRGNEKLFF.

This chain connects TRBV20-1 to TRBJ2-7; possible D gene TRBD1, 6 bases. The J call may be faulty, since TRBJ2-5 better matches the DNA end. The V gene's germline CDR1 is DFQATT and CDR2 SNEGSKA (reference sequence). This CDR3 is 14 amino acids long. CDR3 sequence reads: CSATYEGVEETQYF. The CDR3 DNA is TGCAGTGCTACCTATGAGGGGGTAGAGGAGACCCAGTACTTC.

The rearrangement uses TRBV7-2 and TRBJ1-1, with TRBD1 as a possible D gene (6 bases). The CDR3 runs 15 residues. CDR1 and CDR2 (germline): SGHTA, FQGNSA. V lost 1 base to trimming and J lost 0 bases, with 9 bases between them. CDR3 residues: CASSLGGGMNTEAFF. CDR3 nucleotides: TGTGCCAGCAGCTTAGGAGGGGGAATGAACACTGAAGCTTTCTTT. Filled out from reference TRBV7-2 and TRBJ1-1, the complete variable domain reads GAGVSQSPSNKVTEKGKDVELRCDPISGHTALYWYRQSLGQGLEFLIYFQGNSAPDKSGLPSDRFSAERTGGSVSTLTIQRTQQEDSAVYLCASSLGGGMNTEAFFGQGTRLTVV.